In its sample, the clone carrying this T cell receptor (beta chain) was seen a few times. Its antigen is not identified. These data belong to a study of cytomegalovirus exposure and HLA in healthy donors. Looking at the study overall: Caucasian-associated ancestry cluster membership applied to approximately 84% of under 450 genotyped donors. Study-wide points: Beyond CMV serostatus, there was no information to go on about immune exposure. A later analysis showed HLA-associated TCR beta chains outstripping equally common others in clonal expansion.

Use of 60 Vbeta and 13 Jbeta primers characterized the PCR. TCRdb keeps only in-frame clones here, not all; method: immunoSEQ multiplex PCR. The sample lists roughly 70,000 clones, roughly 70% occurring once. Per germline, CDR1 LGHNA and CDR2 YSLEER. V shed 3 bases, J shed 6 bases, and the junction held 4 bases outside the gene matches. The CDR3 loop spans 16 amino acids. This clonotype originated in a male donor in good health and CMV-seropositive. This chain uses TRBV4-3 with TRBJ2-1, with 14 bases identical to TRBD2. The sample taken for sequencing was PBMCs. The CDR3 spells CASSHLGLAGGNEQFF. The DNA of the CDR3 is TGCGCCAGCAGCCATCTTGGACTAGCGGGGGGCAATGAGCAGTTCTTC.